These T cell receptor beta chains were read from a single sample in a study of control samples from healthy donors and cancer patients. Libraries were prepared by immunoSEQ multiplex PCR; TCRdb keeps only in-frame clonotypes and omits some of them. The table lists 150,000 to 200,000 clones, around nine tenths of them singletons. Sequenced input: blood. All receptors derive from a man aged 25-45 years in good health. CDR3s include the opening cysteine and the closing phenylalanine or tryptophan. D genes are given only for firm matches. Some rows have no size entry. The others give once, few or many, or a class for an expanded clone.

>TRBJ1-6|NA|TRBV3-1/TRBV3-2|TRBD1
CASSQLDRGNSPLHF
TGTGCCAGCAGCCAATTGGACAGGGGGAATTCACCCCTCCACTTT
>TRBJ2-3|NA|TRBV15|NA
CATSPSTDTQYF
TGTGCCACCAGCCCTAGCACAGATACGCAGTATTTT
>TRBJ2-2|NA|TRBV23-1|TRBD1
CASSQDGQGAVGTGELFF
TGCGCCAGCAGTCAAGACGGACAGGGGGCGGTCGGCACCGGGGAGCTGTTTTTT
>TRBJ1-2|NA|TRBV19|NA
CASSMMGLLNYGYTF
TGTGCCAGTAGTATGATGGGCCTCCTTAACTATGGCTACACCTTC
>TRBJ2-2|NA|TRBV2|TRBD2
CASSELAGVAGELFF
TGTGCCAGCAGTGAACTAGCGGGGGTCGCCGGGGAGCTGTTTTTT
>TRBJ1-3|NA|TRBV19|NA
CASTAGTLAGNTIYF
TGTGCCAGCACGGCGGGAACCCTGGCTGGAAACACCATATATTTT
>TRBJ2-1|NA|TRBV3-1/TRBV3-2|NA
CASSQDTSRPNNEQFF
TGTGCCAGCAGCCAGGATACTAGCCGACCGAACAATGAGCAGTTCTTC
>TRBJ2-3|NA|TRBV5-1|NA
CASSLLGGNTDTQYF
TGCGCCAGCAGCTTGTTGGGGGGCAACACAGATACGCAGTATTTT
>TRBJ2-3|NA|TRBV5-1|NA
CASSLGQPRHTDTQYF
TGCGCCAGCAGCTTGGGACAGCCCAGGCACACAGATACGCAGTATTTT
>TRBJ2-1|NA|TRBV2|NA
CASRPRPSSSYNEQFF
TGTGCCAGCAGACCCCGACCGAGCAGCTCCTACAATGAGCAGTTCTTC
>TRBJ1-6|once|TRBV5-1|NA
CASSNAGESPLHF
TGCGCCAGCAGCAACGCCGGAGAATCACCCCTCCACTTT
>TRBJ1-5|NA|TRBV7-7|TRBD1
CASSLAGSGGDQPQHF
TGTGCCAGCAGCTTAGCTGGGTCAGGGGGGGATCAGCCCCAGCATTTT
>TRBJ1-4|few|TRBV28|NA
CASSPHGRDEKLFF
TGTGCCAGCAGTCCACATGGAAGAGATGAAAAACTGTTTTTT
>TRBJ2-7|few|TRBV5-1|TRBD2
CASSLGTSDEQYF
TGCGCCAGCAGCTTAGGGACTAGTGACGAGCAGTACTTC
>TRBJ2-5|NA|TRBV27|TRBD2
CASSQGLGPHGETQYF
TGTGCCAGCAGTCAGGGACTAGGACCCCATGGGGAGACCCAGTACTTC
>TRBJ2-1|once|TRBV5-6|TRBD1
CASRPGGYPPNEQFF
TGTGCCAGCAGGCCAGGGGGCTACCCCCCCAATGAGCAGTTCTTC
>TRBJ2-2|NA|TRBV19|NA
CASSIRGRGTGELFF
TGTGCCAGTAGTATAAGGGGAAGGGGCACCGGGGAGCTGTTTTTT
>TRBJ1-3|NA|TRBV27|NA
CASKSPGAGNTIYF
TGTGCCAGCAAATCCCCCGGAGCCGGAAACACCATATATTTT
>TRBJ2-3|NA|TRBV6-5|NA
CASRDSASSTDTQYF
TGTGCCAGCAGGGACAGCGCCTCTAGCACAGATACGCAGTATTTT
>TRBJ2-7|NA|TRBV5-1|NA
CASSLVLDEQYF
TGCGCCAGCAGCTTGGTATTGGACGAGCAGTACTTC
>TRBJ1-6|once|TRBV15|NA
CATSRGGVSPLHF
TGTGCCACCAGCCGCGGAGGGGTCTCACCCCTCCACTTT
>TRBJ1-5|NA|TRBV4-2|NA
CASSQDGHSNQPQHF
TGTGCCAGCAGCCAAGACGGTCATAGCAATCAGCCCCAGCATTTT
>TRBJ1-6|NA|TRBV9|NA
CASSVGSPSNSPLHF
TGTGCCAGCAGCGTAGGATCCCCCTCTAATTCACCCCTCCACTTT
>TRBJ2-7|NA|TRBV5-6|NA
CASSLGGVPYEQYF
TGTGCCAGCAGCTTGGGTGGGGTCCCCTACGAGCAGTACTTC
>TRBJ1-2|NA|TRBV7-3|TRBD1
CASSPGQGFGYTF
TGTGCCAGCAGCCCAGGACAGGGATTTGGCTACACCTTC
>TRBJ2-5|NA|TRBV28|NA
CASSSSKQETQYF
TGTGCCAGCAGTTCCTCGAAACAAGAGACCCAGTACTTC
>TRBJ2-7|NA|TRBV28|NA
CASSLSGGYEQYF
TGTGCCAGCAGTTTATCCGGGGGCTACGAGCAGTACTTC
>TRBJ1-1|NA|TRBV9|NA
CASSVRQLNTEAFF
TGTGCCAGCAGCGTAAGGCAGCTGAACACTGAAGCTTTCTTT
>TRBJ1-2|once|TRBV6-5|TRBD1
CASSPMDRLLYGYTF
TGTGCCAGCAGTCCGATGGACAGGCTTCTCTATGGCTACACCTTC
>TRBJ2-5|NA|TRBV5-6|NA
CATSPGIGGLETQYF
TGTGCCACCTCTCCAGGGATAGGGGGGTTGGAGACCCAGTACTTC
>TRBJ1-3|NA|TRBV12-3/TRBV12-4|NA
CARWGRGNTIYF
TGTGCCAGGTGGGGGCGCGGAAACACCATATATTTT
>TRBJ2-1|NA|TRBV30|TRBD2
CAWSVRAGGPGEQFF
TGTGCCTGGAGTGTTAGAGCGGGAGGGCCTGGTGAGCAGTTCTTC
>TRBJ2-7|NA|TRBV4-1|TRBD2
CASSQDGRTSGRYEQYF
TGCGCCAGCAGCCAAGATGGCCGGACTAGTGGGAGGTACGAGCAGTACTTC
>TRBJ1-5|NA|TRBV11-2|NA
CASSLGGGEGQPQHF
TGTGCCAGCAGCTTAGGGGGTGGGGAGGGTCAGCCCCAGCATTTT
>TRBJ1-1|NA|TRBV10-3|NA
CAISETGNTEVFF
TGTGCCATCAGTGAGACGGGGAACACTGAAGTTTTCTTT
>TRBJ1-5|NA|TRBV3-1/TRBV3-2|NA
CASSQDNNQPQHF
TGTGCCAGCAGCCAAGATAACAATCAGCCCCAGCATTTT
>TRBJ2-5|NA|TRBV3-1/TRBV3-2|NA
CASSQDGGLWETQYF
TGTGCCAGCAGCCAAGACGGGGGGCTTTGGGAGACCCAGTACTTC
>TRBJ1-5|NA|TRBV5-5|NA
CASSLANQPQHF
TGTGCCAGCAGCTTGGCAAATCAGCCCCAGCATTTT
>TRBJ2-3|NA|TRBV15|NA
CATLDRLTDTQYF
TGTGCCACCTTGGACAGACTCACAGATACGCAGTATTTT
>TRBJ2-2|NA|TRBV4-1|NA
CASSPFSGELFF
TGCGCCAGCAGCCCCTTCTCCGGGGAGCTGTTTTTT
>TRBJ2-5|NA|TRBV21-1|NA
CASSRTSGSFKTQYF
TGTGCCAGCAGCAGAACTAGCGGGAGCTTCAAGACCCAGTACTTC
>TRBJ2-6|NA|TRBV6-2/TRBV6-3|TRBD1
CASSYDRDTGANVLTF
TGTGCCAGCAGTTACGACAGGGATACTGGGGCCAACGTCCTGACTTTC
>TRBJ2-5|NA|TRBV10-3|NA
CAISDPSAGRQETQYF
TGTGCCATCAGTGACCCTTCGGCGGGAAGACAAGAGACCCAGTACTTC
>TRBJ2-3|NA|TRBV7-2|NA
CASSSPGWGGASTDTQYF
TGTGCCAGCAGCTCCCCGGGGTGGGGCGGGGCTAGCACAGATACGCAGTATTTT
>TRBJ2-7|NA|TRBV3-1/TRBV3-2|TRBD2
CASSQNRAWTSGYLRLYF
TGTGCCAGCAGCCAGAACCGAGCCTGGACTAGCGGTTACCTACGGTTGTACTTC
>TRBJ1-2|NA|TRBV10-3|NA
CAISEDRTTLGYTF
TGTGCCATCAGTGAAGATAGGACAACCCTTGGCTACACCTTC
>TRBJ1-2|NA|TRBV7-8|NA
CASSSTQDPYGYTF
TGTGCCAGCAGCTCGACCCAGGATCCCTATGGCTACACCTTC
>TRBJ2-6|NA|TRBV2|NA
CASSEGWVAGANVLTF
TGTGCCAGCAGTGAGGGGTGGGTCGCTGGGGCCAACGTCCTGACTTTC
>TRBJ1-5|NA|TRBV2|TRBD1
CASNAGGVQPQHF
TGTGCCAGCAACGCAGGGGGCGTTCAGCCCCAGCATTTT
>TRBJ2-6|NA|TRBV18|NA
CASSPPGLGANVLTF
TGTGCCAGCTCACCACCAGGGCTCGGGGCCAACGTCCTGACTTTC
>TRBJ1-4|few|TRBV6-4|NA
CASSEGEKLFF
TGTGCCAGCAGTGAGGGGGAAAAACTGTTTTTT